Each of the 30 T cell receptor beta chains below was sequenced from the same sample in a study of response to subunit inactivated influenza vaccine. TCRdb ran MiXCR on the RT-PCR reads and lists one entry per CDR3 protein. This repertoire shows more than 450,000 distinct CDR3 sequences, about 10% found once; its top ten account for roughly a tenth. Sequences were derived from PBMCs from blood, sampled on the day of vaccination. The receptors shown here come from a man over 45 who received an inactivated influenza vaccine.

As DNA, the CDR3 is TGTGCCAGCAGCCCAGCAGACAGTGGCATATACACTGAAGCTTTCTTT. It specifies CASSPADSGIYTEAFF. The chain has TRBV3-1 and TRBJ1-1, with TRBD1 as a possible D gene (5 bases). CDR1 and CDR2 (germline): LGHDT, YNNKEL (reference sequence). Trimming shortened V by 4 bases and J by 3 bases, and 18 bases separated the two germline ends. The CDR3 contains 16 residues.

This clonotype was seen ten or more times. The V gene is TRBV11-1, the J gene TRBJ1-2; TRBD1 might be the D (6 bases). The CDR3 has 19 residues. Germline values: CDR1 SGHAT, CDR2 FQDESV (reference sequence). Trimming took off 3 bases at V and 3 bases at J, with 26 bases between the two ends. CDR3 nucleotides: TGTGCCAGCAGCTTCGTATCGGGGCGTAGGACAGCTATAGACTATGGCTACACCTTC. Encoded protein: CASSFVSGRRTAIDYGYTF.

This clonotype was seen a handful of times. The chain carries TRBV21-1 and TRBJ2-1; TRBD1 is taken as the D call from the table, unchecked against the DNA. TRBV21-1 constitutes a pseudogene. This CDR3 is built from 14 residues. CDR3 in DNA: TGTGCCAGCAGCAAATCCCCCAGGGAGAATGAGCAGTTCTTC. It translates to CASSKSPRENEQFF.

The V and J genes are TRBV11-1 and TRBJ2-6, with 9 nucleotides matching TRBD1. The V segment lost 5 bases and the J segment 0 bases; nucleotides outside the gene matches: 11. The V gene's germline CDR1 is SGHAT and CDR2 FQDESV (reference sequence). This CDR3 comprises 19 residues. In nucleotides, the CDR3 is TGTGCCAGCAGCGATCTAAGGACAGGGGCTTCCTCTGGGGCCAACGTCCTGACTTTC. It yields the protein CASSDLRTGASSGANVLTF.

About this clonotype: A read error may explain this, as a much larger clone is one base away. The genes are TRBV7-2 and TRBJ2-3; no definite D call. CDR3 length equals 16 residues. In germline, CDR1 is SGHTA, CDR2 FQGNSA. The CDR3 spells CASSLVVSISTDTHYF. The CDR3 bases are TGTGCCAGCAGCTTAGTCGTTAGTATTAGCACAGATACGCATTATTTT.

The gene calls are TRBV25-1 and TRBJ2-3; 10 positions agree with TRBD2. The CDR3 runs to 17 residues. Per germline, CDR1 MGHDK and CDR2 SYGVNS. After removal of 2 bases from V and 6 bases from J, the junction contained 11 bases not matched to a gene. CDR3 sequence (DNA): TGTGCCAGCAGTGAAGGTCGGAGCGGGGGGGTACGGGATACGCAGTATTTT. Its protein product is CASSEGRSGGVRDTQYF.

This clonotype turned up a few times. This chain joins TRBV6-2 or TRBV6-3 and TRBJ2-1, with 7 bases fitting TRBD1. With 6 bases clipped from V and 7 bases from J, the junction kept 6 bases outside the gene matches. Germline lookup yields CDR1 MNHEY and CDR2 SVGEGT. The CDR3 contains 13 residues. The CDR3 DNA follows: TGTGCCAGCAGAACAGGGGTGAGGAATGAGCAGTTCTTC. This codes for CASRTGVRNEQFF.

The rearrangement joins TRBV12-5 to TRBJ1-1; D may be TRBD1 (6 bases). V was shortened by 3 bases and J by 4 bases, with 15 bases between the two germline ends. Germline V lookup: CDR1 LGHNT, CDR2 FRNRAP. The length of the CDR3 is 15 residues. The CDR3 region has the DNA TGTGCTAGTGGTTTATCATTGGGGGGCTCCACTGAAGCTTTCTTT. This sequence encodes CASGLSLGGSTEAFF. The full variable domain, in which reference TRBV12-5 and TRBJ1-1 provide the parts outside the CDR3, is DARVTQTPRHKVTEMGQEVTMRCQPILGHNTVFWYRQTMMQGLELLAYFRNRAPLDDSGMPKDRFSAEMPDATLATLKIQPSEPRDSAVYFCASGLSLGGSTEAFFGQGTRLTVV.

V and J are TRBV5-6 and TRBJ1-1; D may be TRBD1 (6 bases). Trimming took off 3 bases at V and 1 base at J, with 10 bases between the two ends. Germline lookup yields CDR1 SGHDT and CDR2 YYEEEE. The CDR3 has 14 amino acids. As DNA, the CDR3 is TGTGCCAGCAGCTATGAGGGGGGGAACACTGAAGCTTTCTTT. It is translated as CASSYEGGNTEAFF.

This sequence joins TRBV20-1 and TRBJ1-4; 11 bases are a match to TRBD1. The CDR3 consists of 13 residues. Germline V gene data show CDR1 as DFQATT and CDR2 as SNEGSKA (reference sequence). With V trimmed by 5 bases and J by 8 bases, 4 bases remained unmatched. This CDR3 reads CSAEDRGREKLFF. The CDR3 nucleotides read TGCAGTGCTGAGGACAGGGGGCGGGAAAAACTGTTTTTT.

The gene calls are TRBV5-1 and TRBJ2-7; D is unclear. The CDR3 consists of 16 residues. V lost 0 bases, J lost 2 bases, and 15 bases lay in between. CDR1 SGHRS and CDR2 YFSETQ come from the germline V gene. The CDR3 coding sequence is TGCGCCAGCAGCTTGGATTCCGGGCAGAATACCTACGAGCAGTACTTC. This sequence encodes CASSLDSGQNTYEQYF.

This clonotype was observed a handful of times. The chain couples TRBV6-5 to TRBJ1-1; unclear D gene. CDR1 is MNHEY and CDR2 is SVGAGI in the germline V gene. The CDR3 spans 12 residues. V lost 4 bases and J lost 7, with 10 bases in between. CDR3 in DNA: TGTGCCAGCAGTTTCCCGGGGAGTGAAGCTTTCTTT. It encodes CASSFPGSEAFF.

This clonotype was seen a handful of times. This chain connects TRBV5-1 to TRBJ1-1; no firm D call. Looked up from germline, CDR1 is SGHRS and CDR2 is YFSETQ. V was trimmed by 2 bases and J by 3 bases, leaving 11 bases between them. The CDR3 has 14 amino acids. CDR3 nucleotides: TGCGCCAGCAGCTTTAATCTGGTGGACACTGAAGCTTTCTTT. Residues: CASSFNLVDTEAFF.

V and J are TRBV4-1 and TRBJ1-3, with TRBD1 matching 7 bases. Germline V gene sequence: CDR1 MGHRA, CDR2 YSYEKL. This CDR3 is 18 amino acids long. V lost 3 bases, J lost 0 bases, and 11 bases stayed unmatched. The CDR3 DNA is TGCGCCAGCAGCCAGCGAGGGGACAGACCACTCTCTGGAAACACCATATATTTT. This translates into CASSQRGDRPLSGNTIYF.

This chain connects TRBV29-1 to TRBJ2-7; 8 positions match TRBD2. This CDR3 region has 15 residues. The germline CDR1 and CDR2 sequences are SQVTM and ANQGSEA. Losses at the gene ends were 7 bases for V and 9 bases for J; bases not matched to a gene: 20. The chain's CDR3 is CSAEQRGQAPTRQYF. DNA of the CDR3: TGCAGCGCCGAGCAGCGGGGGCAAGCTCCTACGAGGCAGTACTTC.

This clonotype was counted at least ten times. The chain recombines TRBV12-3 or TRBV12-4 with TRBJ2-7, with a tentative D call TRBD1 (5 bases). V lost 6 bases and J 0 bases, leaving 9 bases between the germline ends. The length of the CDR3 is 13 residues. CDR3 in amino acids: CASRPTVSYEQYF. DNA of the CDR3: TGTGCCAGCAGACCGACAGTCTCCTACGAGCAGTACTTC.

The rearrangement uses TRBV6-1 and TRBJ2-2; D could derive from TRBD1 or TRBD2 (5 bases each). The CDR3 spans 15 residues. Germline lookup yields CDR1 MNHNS and CDR2 SASEGT. Trimming stripped 6 bases from V and 5 bases from J, with 16 bases between. The CDR3 protein is CASSPLRGATGELFF. The CDR3 DNA reads TGTGCCAGCAGCCCACTGAGAGGGGCTACCGGGGAGCTGTTTTTT.

The rearrangement uses TRBV6-2 or TRBV6-3 and TRBJ2-6; D might be TRBD1 (5 bases). V was cut by 4 bases and J by 2 bases, with 9 bases left in between. CDR1 is MNHEY and CDR2 is SVGEGT in the germline V gene. The CDR3 runs to 15 residues. The CDR3 protein is CASSWTTPGANVLTF. Here the CDR3 DNA reads TGTGCCAGCAGTTGGACAACCCCTGGGGCCAACGTCCTGACTTTC.

This chain uses TRBV24-1 with TRBJ2-5; 7 bases fit TRBD2. The V segment lost 4 bases and the J segment 3 bases; nucleotides outside the gene matches: 4. The CDR3 spans 14 residues. Looked up from germline, CDR1 is KGHDR and CDR2 is SFDVKD. The CDR3 bases are TGTGCCACCAGTGACAGCGGGATGGAAGAGACCCAGTACTTC. Its protein is CATSDSGMEETQYF.

The table lists this clonotype with a few counts. The chain has TRBV9 and TRBJ2-5; 15 bases match TRBD2. This CDR3 is built from 17 residues. The germline CDR1 and CDR2 sequences are SGDLS and YYNGEE. The trim removed 3 bases at V and 4 bases at J, leaving 7 bases unmatched. CDR3 sequence (DNA): TGTGCCAGCAGCGCGAATCCGGGACTAGCGGGAGGAGAGACCCAGTACTTC. Its protein product is CASSANPGLAGGETQYF.

Regarding this clonotype: The germline gene is not matched at one end of the junction; a read error may be the cause. The V and J genes are TRBV6-1 and TRBJ2-1; 7 positions agree with TRBD2. The CDR3 contains 16 residues. In germline, CDR1 is MNHNS, CDR2 SASEGT. CDR3 in DNA: TGTGCCAGCAGTGAACGGGTCGGGACTAAGAACAATGAGCATTTCTTC. It translates to CASSERVGTKNNEHFF.

J is TRBJ1-4 and V is TRBV30, with D possibly TRBD1 on 6 matching bases. The CDR3 covers 15 residues. Germline V gene lookup returns CDR1 GTSNPN and CDR2 SVGIG (reference sequence). V shed 1 base and J shed 8 bases, with 17 bases lying between them. CDR3 sequence: CAWSATGLQGEKLFF. Here the CDR3 DNA reads TGTGCCTGGAGTGCTACAGGGCTCCAAGGAGAAAAACTGTTTTTT.

The chain employs TRBV18 and TRBJ2-3; no definite D call. This CDR3 region has 16 residues. Trimming shortened V by 2 bases and J by 0 bases, and 12 bases separated the two germline ends. Germline V gene sequence: CDR1 KGHSH, CDR2 LQKENI. The DNA of the CDR3 is TGTGCCAGCTCACCATATGGGTCCACTAGCACAGATACGCAGTATTTT. Translating it yields CASSPYGSTSTDTQYF.

The CDR3 spells CASSQDFRGVVTEAFF. In nucleotides, the CDR3 is TGCGCCAGCAGCCAAGATTTTAGGGGGGTAGTCACTGAAGCTTTCTTT. The chain is built from TRBV4-1 and TRBJ1-1, with a tentative D call TRBD1 (6 bases). The germline CDR1 and CDR2 sequences are MGHRA and YSYEKL. V lost 0 bases and J lost 4, with 15 bases in between. The CDR3 sequence is 16 residues long.

This clonotype was detected only a few times. The chain recombines TRBV20-1 with TRBJ2-2, with D unresolved. Per germline, CDR1 DFQATT and CDR2 SNEGSKA (reference sequence). The CDR3 contains 16 residues. Between the trimmed V and J ends, which lost 0 bases and 0 bases, there was a span of 11 bases. The CDR3 here is CSARDLITANTGELFF. CDR3 coding DNA: TGCAGTGCTAGAGATCTAATAACGGCGAACACCGGGGAGCTGTTTTTT.

This clonotype occurred a few times. The chain is built from TRBV15 and TRBJ2-7, with D perhaps matching TRBD2 (5 bases). The V gene lost 2 bases and the J gene lost 5 bases, with 16 bases spanning the gap. Germline values: CDR1 LNHNV, CDR2 YYDKDF (reference sequence). The CDR3 is made up of 15 amino acids. Written as DNA, the CDR3 is TGTGCCACCAGCAGAAACCGGGGTTCCTTCGACGAGCAGTACTTC. Translation gives CATSRNRGSFDEQYF.

This clonotype was counted a few times. This rearrangement joins TRBV6-6 to TRBJ1-1; D gene uncertain. V gave up 6 bases and J gave up 6 bases, with 11 bases separating them. Germline V gene data show CDR1 as MNHNY and CDR2 as SVGAGI (reference sequence). This CDR3 spans 12 amino acids. The chain's CDR3 is CASSFTVAEAFF. CDR3 sequence (DNA): TGTGCCAGCAGCTTTACGGTAGCTGAAGCTTTCTTT.

The table lists this clonotype with a few counts. The chain has TRBV11-2 and TRBJ2-7; D uncertain. The CDR3 runs to 11 residues. Germline CDR1 and CDR2: SGHAT and FQNNGV. V lost 6 bases and J lost 11, with 14 bases in between. CDR3 amino acids: CASSSSGLKYF. The CDR3 nucleotides read TGTGCCAGCAGTTCCTCTGGTCTTAAGTACTTC.

V usage is TRBV11-2 and J usage is TRBJ2-5; 7 nucleotides match TRBD2. Trimming cost V 5 bases and J 5 bases; bases outside gene matches: 8. Germline lookup yields CDR1 SGHAT and CDR2 FQNNGV. The CDR3 spans 14 residues. CDR3 nucleotide sequence: TGTGCCAGCAGCCGACTAGCCCAAAGGGAGACCCAGTACTTC. It codes for CASSRLAQRETQYF.

V is TRBV5-8 and J is TRBJ2-7; TRBD2 matches 9 bases. V trimming: 5 bases; J trimming: 2 bases; junction bases outside the gene matches: 8. The CDR3 totals 15 residues. Germline assignment: CDR1 SGHTS and CDR2 YDEGEE. CDR3 sequence: CASRAGTSRAYEQYF. CDR3 nucleotides: TGTGCCAGCAGAGCCGGGACTAGCAGAGCCTACGAGCAGTACTTC.